The 2 T cell receptor beta chains below all came from one sample that was sequenced in a study of blood T cell repertoires in COVID-19. Libraries were prepared by immunoSEQ multiplex PCR; TCRdb keeps only in-frame clonotypes and omits some of them. Of almost 200,000 clones listed, more than 80% are singletons. The sequenced material came from PBMCs or T cells enriched from blood (not recorded which). The source is a woman younger than 35 who had recovered from COVID-19.

The chain is built from TRBV7-8 and TRBJ2-1, with unresolved D. V lost 4 bases, J lost 6 bases, and 4 bases lay in between. The germline gives CDR1 SGHVS, CDR2 FQNEAQ. This CDR3 contains 11 residues. In DNA, the CDR3 is TGTGCCAGCAGCTACTTCAATGAGCAGTTCTTC. Protein: CASSYFNEQFF.

The chain has TRBV28 and TRBJ1-2, with D perhaps TRBD1 (6 bases). CDR3 length: 14 residues. Germline V gives CDR1 MDHEN, CDR2 SYDVKM. V was clipped by 6 bases and J by 4 bases, with 15 bases between them. The chain's CDR3 is CASRNGQRGYGYTF. Here the CDR3 DNA reads TGTGCCAGCAGAAACGGACAGAGGGGCTATGGCTACACCTTC.